Each of the 20 T cell receptor beta chains below was sequenced from the same sample in a study of T-cell reconstitution after alpha-beta-depleted transplantation in children (dated by TCRdb to 2015 to 2016). The method was PCR. Instrument used: Illumina HiSeq 2500. To normalize quantification of the TCRbeta repertoire, the TCR libraries were built with molecular barcoding that relied on unique molecular identifiers. TCRdb ran its own pipeline on the public reads, namely fastp trimming at Q25 and MiXCR clone calling, and kept in-frame beta chains. Each record represents a unique CDR3 protein, reported with the most common genes and DNA among its rows. The sample yields approximately 590,000 distinct CDR3 sequences; roughly 10% were counted once. Of the sample, less than 4.5% falls within the top ten clones. Sequenced material: PBMCs from the stem cell graft donor, taken from the stem cell graft. These receptors came from a human donor who donated a stem cell graft to a child with acute myeloid leukemia.

This clonotype was counted a few times. This chain uses TRBV4-3 with TRBJ1-4; D possibly corresponds to TRBD1 (6 bases). Trimming removed 0 bases from V and 7 bases from J, with 12 bases in between. Germline V lookup: CDR1 LGHNA, CDR2 YSLEER. The CDR3 totals 15 residues. CDR3: CASSQDDRRVEKLFF. CDR3 coding DNA: TGCGCCAGCAGCCAAGATGACAGGCGCGTTGAAAAACTGTTTTTT.

This clonotype was seen only a few times. The chain couples TRBV20-1 to TRBJ1-2, with a possible D match to TRBD1 (5 bases). V was clipped by 3 bases and J by 3 bases, with 14 bases between them. The CDR3 has 14 amino acids. CDR1 DFQATT and CDR2 SNEGSKA come from the germline V gene (reference sequence). CDR3 in amino acids: CSASEAGLDYGYTF. The CDR3 DNA reads as TGCAGTGCTAGTGAGGCAGGGCTAGACTATGGCTACACCTTC.

The chain links TRBV12-3 or TRBV12-4 to TRBJ2-3; a weak D match, TRBD2 (6 bases). This CDR3 contains 15 residues. V gave up 4 bases and J gave up 0 bases, with 11 bases separating them. The CDR3 spells CASSSSGLSTDTQYF. Written as DNA, the CDR3 is TGTGCCAGCAGTTCATCAGGACTAAGCACAGATACGCAGTATTTT.

Many counts were recorded for this clonotype. This sequence joins TRBV5-1 and TRBJ2-1; 11 bases agree with TRBD2. Looked up from germline, CDR1 is SGHRS and CDR2 is YFSETQ. Trimming took 7 bases from V and 7 from J; bases not matched to a gene: 13. This CDR3 has 16 residues. The CDR3 loop is CASDSGASGRRNEQFF. DNA for the CDR3: TGCGCCAGCGACTCGGGGGCTAGCGGGAGGAGGAATGAGCAGTTCTTC.

This clonotype showed up just a few times. The chain uses TRBV15 and TRBJ1-2; 10 bases match TRBD1. The germline gives CDR1 LNHNV, CDR2 YYDKDF (reference sequence). The V and J ends lost 3 bases and 7 bases, in that order; junction bases with no gene match: 5. The CDR3 is 14 amino acids. CDR3 sequence reads: CATSSTGTGAGYTF. The CDR3 region has the DNA TGTGCCACCAGCAGTACCGGGACAGGGGCTGGCTACACCTTC.

This clonotype was picked up many times. The gene calls are TRBV5-5 and TRBJ2-2, with D tentatively TRBD1 or TRBD2 (5 bases each). Germline V gives CDR1 SGHKS, CDR2 YYEKEE (reference sequence). V lost 4 bases, J lost 7 bases, and 11 bases lay in between. This CDR3 region has 13 residues. As DNA, the CDR3 is TGTGCCAGCAGCCTGGGGGTTGGCGGGGAGCTGTTTTTT. Residues: CASSLGVGGELFF. The variable domain in full, with the rest retrieved from reference TRBV5-5 and TRBJ2-2, is DAGVTQSPTHLIKTRGQQVTLRCSPISGHKSVSWYQQVLGQGPQFIFQYYEKEERGRGNFPDRFSARQFPNYSSELNVNALLLGDSALYLCASSLGVGGELFFGEGSRLTVL.

The table lists this clonotype with a few counts. This sequence joins TRBV7-2 and TRBJ2-1; TRBD2 is a possible D gene (6 bases). V was shortened by 2 bases and J by 3 bases, with 11 bases between the two germline ends. Germline CDR1 is SGHTA and CDR2 is FQGNSA. The CDR3 is made up of 15 amino acids. Written as DNA, the CDR3 is TGTGCCAGCAGCTTACTACGCGGGATCTACAATGAGCAGTTCTTC. This encodes CASSLLRGIYNEQFF.

The rearrangement uses TRBV29-1 and TRBJ2-2; 14 nucleotides align to TRBD2. The CDR3 length is 15 residues. From germline, CDR1 is SQVTM and CDR2 ANQGSEA. Germline trimming cut 3 bases from V and 6 bases from J; bases unmatched to any gene: 3. CDR3 amino acids: CSVETSGRVAGELFF. The CDR3 DNA reads TGCAGCGTTGAGACTAGCGGGAGGGTCGCCGGGGAGCTGTTTTTT.

This clonotype was found many times. The V call is TRBV29-1, the J call TRBJ1-1; TRBD1 aligns across 8 bases. The CDR3 is 13 amino acids. Per germline, CDR1 SQVTM and CDR2 ANQGSEA. V lost 7 bases to trimming and J lost 2 bases; unmatched junction nucleotides: 6. The CDR3 is CSAWTGPNTEAFF. In nucleotides, the CDR3 is TGCAGCGCCTGGACAGGGCCTAACACTGAAGCTTTCTTT.

The V and J genes are TRBV25-1 and TRBJ2-7, with 8 bases that match TRBD1. Germline V gene sequence: CDR1 MGHDK, CDR2 SYGVNS. The CDR3 loop spans 15 amino acids. V was clipped by 5 bases and J by 5 bases; unmatched bases: 11. This chain's CDR3 is CASSISSGGYNEQYF. The CDR3 DNA sequence: TGTGCCAGCAGTATCTCCTCAGGGGGCTACAACGAGCAGTACTTC.

There are a few counts of this clonotype. The J gene is TRBJ2-1, the V gene TRBV29-1; D is perhaps TRBD2 (5 bases). Between the trimmed V and J ends, which lost 1 base and 3 bases, there was a span of 13 bases. This CDR3 contains 15 residues. Per the germline V gene, CDR1 is SQVTM and CDR2 is ANQGSEA. Here the CDR3 reads CSVEVLTRVYNEQFF. The CDR3 region has the DNA TGCAGCGTTGAAGTATTGACGAGGGTCTACAATGAGCAGTTCTTC.

This clonotype turned up a few times. The V call is TRBV28, the J call TRBJ2-2; D is uncertain. Looked up from germline, CDR1 is MDHEN and CDR2 is SYDVKM. This CDR3 has 15 residues. Between the trimmed V and J ends, which lost 5 bases and 0 bases, there was a span of 10 bases. CDR3 loop: CASSPASANTGELFF. CDR3 nucleotides: TGTGCCAGCAGTCCGGCCTCAGCGAACACCGGGGAGCTGTTTTTT. Combining the CDR3 with reference TRBV28 and TRBJ2-2 gives the whole variable domain DVKVTQSSRYLVKRTGEKVFLECVQDMDHENMFWYRQDPGLGLRLIYFSYDVKMKEKGDIPEGYSVSREKKERFSLILESASTNQTSMYLCASSPASANTGELFFGEGSRLTVL.

This clonotype has only a few counts. Here the CDR3 reads CASSSGLRTEAFF. DNA for the CDR3: TGTGCCAGCAGTTCGGGGCTTCGCACTGAAGCTTTCTTT. The chain is built from TRBV6-5 and TRBJ1-1; a weak D match, TRBD1 (5 bases). Germline values: CDR1 MNHEY, CDR2 SVGAGI. V lost 4 bases and J lost 4, with 10 bases in between. There are 13 residues in the CDR3.

This clonotype was counted a few times. The chain recombines TRBV11-3 with TRBJ2-1, with D unclear. V lost 1 base and J 8 bases, leaving 12 bases between the germline ends. This CDR3 contains 14 residues. Germline loops: CDR1 SGHNT, CDR2 YENEEA. This CDR3 reads CASSLASTRHEQFF. CDR3 DNA sequence: TGTGCCAGCAGCTTAGCCTCTACCAGGCATGAGCAGTTCTTC.

Ten or more counts support this clonotype. V gene TRBV6-5 combines with J gene TRBJ2-2; tentative D call: TRBD2 (6 bases). There are 16 residues in the CDR3. V was trimmed by 0 bases and J by 7 bases, leaving 15 bases between them. Per the germline V gene, CDR1 is MNHEY and CDR2 is SVGAGI. CDR3 in DNA: TGTGCCAGCAGTTACTCGATGGTGACTAGTATCGGGGAGCTGTTTTTT. Amino acid sequence: CASSYSMVTSIGELFF.

The chain has TRBV27 and TRBJ2-1; 12 bases match TRBD2. Trimming cost V 7 bases and J 5 bases; bases outside gene matches: 12. CDR3 length: 17 amino acids. Germline assignment: CDR1 MNHEY and CDR2 SMNVEV (reference sequence). CDR3 in amino acids: CASNSVGLAGRNNEQFF. The DNA of the CDR3 is TGTGCCAGCAACTCAGTCGGACTAGCGGGACGGAACAATGAGCAGTTCTTC.

This clonotype has a handful of counts. The rearrangement links TRBV5-1 to TRBJ1-3; the D is unclear. The CDR3 is 16 amino acids. The V end lost 0 bases, the J end lost 0 bases, and 10 bases lay between the germline ends. CDR1 is SGHRS and CDR2 is YFSETQ in the germline V gene. CDR3 in amino acids: CASSLEGSRSGNTIYF. CDR3 DNA sequence: TGCGCCAGCAGCTTGGAAGGGTCTCGCTCTGGAAACACCATATATTTT. The whole variable domain, remainder taken from reference TRBV5-1 and TRBJ1-3, is KAGVTQTPRYLIKTRGQQVTLSCSPISGHRSVSWYQQTPGQGLQFLFEYFSETQRNKGNFPGRFSGRQFSNSRSEMNVSTLELGDSALYLCASSLEGSRSGNTIYFGEGSWLTVV.

This clonotype has more than one count but fewer than ten. V and J are TRBV2 and TRBJ1-1, with a possible D match to TRBD1 (6 bases). V lost 6 bases, J lost 4 bases, and 18 bases lay in between. There are 15 residues in the CDR3. From germline, CDR1 is SNHLY and CDR2 FYNNEI. The CDR3 spells CASRKQGLGGTEAFF. The CDR3, as DNA: TGTGCCAGCAGGAAACAGGGTCTTGGGGGCACTGAAGCTTTCTTT.

The chain recombines TRBV28 with TRBJ2-3; D call uncertain. CDR1 MDHEN and CDR2 SYDVKM come from the germline V gene. This CDR3 has 12 amino acids. V was clipped by 6 bases and J by 2 bases, with 6 bases between them. CDR3 sequence (DNA): TGTGCCAGCAGGACGATCACAGATACGCAGTATTTT. This encodes CASRTITDTQYF.

This clonotype showed up many times. This chain uses TRBV5-1 with TRBJ2-1; 12 nucleotides agree with TRBD1. In germline, CDR1 is SGHRS, CDR2 YFSETQ. The V gene end was trimmed by 0 bases and the J gene end by 7 bases; junction bases not matched to a gene: 2. This CDR3 is 15 amino acids long. The CDR3 DNA follows: TGCGCCAGCAGCTTGGAGGGACAGGGGGCGAATGAGCAGTTCTTC. Translating gives CASSLEGQGANEQFF.